The rows below give T cell receptor beta chains drawn from one sample of a study of shared clonotypes between healthy human individuals. Measured with immunoSEQ multiplex PCR; TCRdb has only the in-frame clones, and not every one. This table holds 2 million to 3 million clones, approximately 94% found once. What was sequenced was naive CD4+ T cells sorted from blood. The receptors stem from a man aged 18 to 30 in good health. Both conserved end residues are part of each CDR3. Each record gives: J gene, D gene, V gene, clone size, CDR3 DNA, CDR3 protein. The D gene is left open where the match is weak. Not every row has a clone size; where given, it reads once, few, many or a size class.

J: TRBJ2-5; D: NA; V: TRBV14; size: NA; DNA: TGTGCCAGCAGTGTGGAGCCCGGGAGCGGGACCCAGTACTTC; CDR3: CASSVEPGSGTQYF
J: TRBJ1-1; D: NA; V: TRBV11-2; size: NA; DNA: TGTGCCAGCGATATACAGGGTATTCTGGGGAGGAACACTGAAGCTTTCTTT; CDR3: CASDIQGILGRNTEAFF
J: TRBJ2-1; D: TRBD2; V: TRBV2; size: NA; DNA: TGTGCCAGCATTGGGACTAGCGGGGCGTCCTCCTACAATGAGCAGTTCTTC; CDR3: CASIGTSGASSYNEQFF
J: TRBJ1-1; D: NA; V: TRBV11-2; size: NA; DNA: TGTGCCAGCAGCTTAGGAGCCAACACTGAAGCTTTCTTT; CDR3: CASSLGANTEAFF
J: TRBJ2-7; D: NA; V: TRBV5-1; size: NA; DNA: TGCGCCAGCAGCGGCGGACAGTACGGTTCCTACGAGCAGTACTTC; CDR3: CASSGGQYGSYEQYF
J: TRBJ2-1; D: NA; V: TRBV6-1; size: NA; DNA: TGTGCCAGCAGTGAAGATAGTACCTCCTACAATGAGCAGTTCTTC; CDR3: CASSEDSTSYNEQFF
J: TRBJ1-6; D: NA; V: TRBV6-1; size: NA; DNA: TGTGCCAGCAGTGGAGGACAGTATAATTCACCCCTCCACTTT; CDR3: CASSGGQYNSPLHF
J: TRBJ2-5; D: TRBD1; V: TRBV7-2; size: NA; DNA: TGTGCCAGCAGCTTAGGGGACAGATGGAAAGAGACCCAGTACTTC; CDR3: CASSLGDRWKETQYF
J: TRBJ1-5; D: NA; V: TRBV2; size: once; DNA: TGTGCCAGCAGTGATTTAGGGGTTGATCAGCCCCAGCATTTT; CDR3: CASSDLGVDQPQHF
J: TRBJ2-3; D: NA; V: TRBV2; size: NA; DNA: TGTGCCAGCAGTGCCGGGTTGGGCACAGATACGCAGTATTTT; CDR3: CASSAGLGTDTQYF
J: TRBJ1-4; D: NA; V: TRBV15; size: NA; DNA: TGTGCCACCGCTATGGATGAAAAACTGTTTTTT; CDR3: CATAMDEKLFF
J: TRBJ2-5; D: NA; V: TRBV5-1; size: NA; DNA: TGCGCCAGCAGCAGGGGGGGTAGCTATAACTTGGAGACCCAGTACTTC; CDR3: CASSRGGSYNLETQYF
J: TRBJ2-7; D: NA; V: TRBV6-1; size: NA; DNA: TGTGCCAGCACGGGGGTTACCTACGAGCAGTACTTC; CDR3: CASTGVTYEQYF
J: TRBJ1-1; D: NA; V: TRBV6-6; size: NA; DNA: TGTGCCAGCAGTAATCCCGGGACCGAAGCTTTCTTT; CDR3: CASSNPGTEAFF
J: TRBJ1-2; D: NA; V: TRBV5-4; size: NA; DNA: TGTGCCAGCAGCTCAACGCAGAACTATGGCTACACCTTC; CDR3: CASSSTQNYGYTF
J: TRBJ2-2; D: NA; V: TRBV15; size: once; DNA: TGTGCCACCAGCAGAGACGCGACCTTCGGGGAGCTGTTTTTT; CDR3: CATSRDATFGELFF
J: TRBJ2-7; D: NA; V: TRBV7-9; size: NA; DNA: TGTGCCAGCAGCCCCAGGAGCTCCTACGAGCAGTACTTC; CDR3: CASSPRSSYEQYF
J: TRBJ1-6; D: NA; V: TRBV11-1; size: NA; DNA: TGTGCCTCCGGGCAAAATTCACCCCTCCACTTT; CDR3: CASGQNSPLHF
J: TRBJ2-2; D: NA; V: TRBV5-4; size: once; DNA: TGTGCCAGCAGCCCGGGTCGCGTGCCCTCAACCGGGGAGCTGTTTTTT; CDR3: CASSPGRVPSTGELFF
J: TRBJ1-3; D: TRBD1; V: TRBV5-1; size: NA; DNA: TGCGCCAGCAGCTTGGTAGCAGGGGGCCCCGCTGGAAACACCATATATTTT; CDR3: CASSLVAGGPAGNTIYF
J: TRBJ2-1; D: NA; V: TRBV11-2; size: NA; DNA: TGTGCCAGCAGCTTAGACAGGGGTAATGAGCAGTTCTTC; CDR3: CASSLDRGNEQFF
J: TRBJ1-3; D: NA; V: TRBV28; size: NA; DNA: TGTGCCAGCAGTTCCTCAGCGATCTCTGGAAACACCATATATTTT; CDR3: CASSSSAISGNTIYF
J: TRBJ1-1; D: NA; V: TRBV4-1; size: NA; DNA: TGCGCCAGCAGCCAAGACGGAGGGGCGGCCACTGAAGCTTTCTTT; CDR3: CASSQDGGAATEAFF
J: TRBJ2-2; D: TRBD1; V: TRBV6-5; size: NA; DNA: TGTGCCAGCAGTATAGGACAGGGGTTCACCGGGGAGCTGTTTTTT; CDR3: CASSIGQGFTGELFF
J: TRBJ1-6; D: NA; V: TRBV4-1; size: NA; DNA: TGCGCCAGCAGCCCACAGAGCTCCTATAATTCACCCCTCCACTTT; CDR3: CASSPQSSYNSPLHF
J: TRBJ2-7; D: NA; V: TRBV7-8; size: NA; DNA: TGTGCCAGCAGCTTAGGCGGGACGGGGGACTACGAGCAGTACTTC; CDR3: CASSLGGTGDYEQYF
J: TRBJ1-4; D: NA; V: TRBV18; size: NA; DNA: TGTGCCAGCTCACCCCTGTTAAATGAAAAACTGTTTTTT; CDR3: CASSPLLNEKLFF
J: TRBJ2-5; D: NA; V: TRBV2; size: NA; DNA: TGTGCCAGCAGTGAAAGGGGGGGGCGCGAGACCCAGTACTTC; CDR3: CASSERGGRETQYF
J: TRBJ2-2; D: TRBD1; V: TRBV5-1; size: NA; DNA: TGCGCCAGCAGCCCGGACAGGAAGAACACCGGGGAGCTGTTTTTT; CDR3: CASSPDRKNTGELFF
J: TRBJ2-5; D: NA; V: TRBV5-4; size: NA; DNA: TGTGCCAGCAGCCCCAGTGGGACCATTGGGGAGACCCAGTACTTC; CDR3: CASSPSGTIGETQYF
J: TRBJ1-4; D: NA; V: TRBV2; size: NA; DNA: TGTGCCACTATTGACGGGTATGGTGAAAAACTGTTTTTT; CDR3: CATIDGYGEKLFF
J: TRBJ2-6; D: NA; V: TRBV6-1; size: NA; DNA: TGTGCCAGCAGCCCCCGGCTCTCTGGGGCCAACGTCCTGACTTTC; CDR3: CASSPRLSGANVLTF
J: TRBJ1-1; D: NA; V: TRBV9; size: NA; DNA: TGTGCCAGCGTAGGGGATACGAACACTGAAGCTTTCTTT; CDR3: CASVGDTNTEAFF
J: TRBJ1-2; D: NA; V: TRBV6-5; size: NA; DNA: TGTGCCAGCAGTTACGGGGGCGGAGACTATGGCTACACCTTC; CDR3: CASSYGGGDYGYTF
J: TRBJ2-6; D: TRBD1; V: TRBV28; size: NA; DNA: TGTGCCAGCAGTTTAGCGGGACAGGGGGATTCTGGGGCCAACGTCCTGACTTTC; CDR3: CASSLAGQGDSGANVLTF
J: TRBJ1-3; D: TRBD1; V: TRBV30; size: NA; DNA: TGTGCCTGGAGTGTACCCGACAGGGGTAGAAACACCATATATTTT; CDR3: CAWSVPDRGRNTIYF
J: TRBJ1-5; D: NA; V: TRBV29-1; size: NA; DNA: TGCAGCGTCCTGGACGGCAACAATCAGCCCCAGCATTTT; CDR3: CSVLDGNNQPQHF
J: TRBJ2-7; D: TRBD1; V: TRBV6-1; size: NA; DNA: TGTGCCACCAGGCGCGGGACAGGGGAAGCCTACGAGCAGTACTTC; CDR3: CATRRGTGEAYEQYF
J: TRBJ1-6; D: NA; V: TRBV18; size: NA; DNA: TGTGCCAGCTCACCAAGGGAATTCTCCTATAATTCACCCCTCCACTTT; CDR3: CASSPREFSYNSPLHF
J: TRBJ1-3; D: NA; V: TRBV18; size: NA; DNA: TGTGCCAGCGCGGACAGTTCTGGAAACACCATATATTTT; CDR3: CASADSSGNTIYF
J: TRBJ2-2; D: TRBD2; V: TRBV7-9; size: NA; DNA: TGTGCCAGCAGCCCGACTAGCGCGAACACCGGGGAGCTGTTTTTT; CDR3: CASSPTSANTGELFF
J: TRBJ2-5; D: NA; V: TRBV2; size: NA; DNA: TGTGCCAGCCAGTCCCAGTACTTC; CDR3: CASQSQYF
J: TRBJ2-7; D: NA; V: TRBV11-2; size: NA; DNA: TGTGCCAGCAGCCCTGGAGGGGTAAGGAACGAGCAGTACTTC; CDR3: CASSPGGVRNEQYF
J: TRBJ2-7; D: TRBD2; V: TRBV28; size: NA; DNA: TGTGCCAGCAGGGAGGCTAGCGGGGACCACGAGCAGTACTTC; CDR3: CASREASGDHEQYF
J: TRBJ1-2; D: NA; V: TRBV7-2; size: NA; DNA: TGTGCCAGCAGCTTAGAATGGTGGACGGAATTCTATGGCTACACCTTC; CDR3: CASSLEWWTEFYGYTF
J: TRBJ1-2; D: TRBD1; V: TRBV6-1; size: NA; DNA: TGTGCCAGCAGTGGGCGCGACGCAGGGGGCGGCTACTTTAACTATGGCTACACCTTC; CDR3: CASSGRDAGGGYFNYGYTF
J: TRBJ2-1; D: NA; V: TRBV10-3; size: once; DNA: TGTGCCACCCGGGTGGTTCCCTACAATGAGCAGTTCTTC; CDR3: CATRVVPYNEQFF
J: TRBJ2-7; D: TRBD2; V: TRBV6-5; size: NA; DNA: TGTGCCAGCAGTTACTCGAGGACTAGCGGCTCCTACGAGCAGTACTTC; CDR3: CASSYSRTSGSYEQYF
J: TRBJ2-5; D: NA; V: TRBV5-1; size: NA; DNA: TGCGCCAGCAGCTTTGGATCGGGAGAGACCCAGTACTTC; CDR3: CASSFGSGETQYF
J: TRBJ1-1; D: NA; V: TRBV6-5; size: NA; DNA: TGTGCCAGCAGTTACCTACCAGGGGACACTGAAGCTTTCTTT; CDR3: CASSYLPGDTEAFF
J: TRBJ2-3; D: NA; V: TRBV28; size: NA; DNA: TGTGCCAGCAGTTTAGGGACCACTCATACGCAGTATTTT; CDR3: CASSLGTTHTQYF
J: TRBJ1-2; D: NA; V: TRBV5-4; size: NA; DNA: TGTGCCAGCAGCTTCTATGACAGACTTTATGGCTACACCTTC; CDR3: CASSFYDRLYGYTF
J: TRBJ1-2; D: NA; V: TRBV25-1; size: NA; DNA: TGTGCCAGCAGTGAGGGGCACAGGAACTATGGCTACACCTTC; CDR3: CASSEGHRNYGYTF
J: TRBJ2-2; D: NA; V: TRBV19; size: NA; DNA: TGTGCCAGTACCACGAGGGGCCATGTTTCCACCGGGGAGCTGTTTTTT; CDR3: CASTTRGHVSTGELFF
J: TRBJ1-5; D: NA; V: TRBV27; size: NA; DNA: TGTGCCAGCAGGGGGAATAGCAATCAGCCCCAGCATTTT; CDR3: CASRGNSNQPQHF
J: TRBJ2-1; D: TRBD2; V: TRBV6-1; size: NA; DNA: TGTGCCAGCAGGGGGCCGGGACTAGCTCCGAATGAGCAGTTCTTC; CDR3: CASRGPGLAPNEQFF
J: TRBJ1-2; D: NA; V: TRBV6-5; size: NA; DNA: TGTGCCAGCGCCGATTATGGCTACACCTTC; CDR3: CASADYGYTF